These 10 T cell receptor beta chains were sequenced from one sample in a study of lymphopenia after photon versus proton radiotherapy (dated by TCRdb to between 2018 and 2020). Library preparation was by the immunoSEQ multiplex PCR assay. This immuneACCESS table, as held by TCRdb, lists in-frame sequences with V and J called but not all clones. Of the missing ones, under half trace to an unresolved V gene in checked studies; the others have no known cause. This sample comprises approximately 160,000 clones, about 88% of them detected only once. Of the sample, about 4.7% falls within the top ten clones. The specimen comprised peripheral blood, sampled from a patient treated with photon-based radiotherapy. These receptors were collected from a man aged 45-65 years with gastric cancer.

CDR3 residues: CASSLDANTGELFF. CDR3 DNA sequence: TGTGCCAGCAGTTTGGACGCCAACACCGGGGAGCTGTTTTTT. The chain has TRBV27 and TRBJ2-2; the D is unclear. The V and J ends lost 3 bases and 2 bases respectively, with 7 bases between them. Per the germline V gene, CDR1 is MNHEY and CDR2 is SMNVEV (reference sequence). The CDR3 is 14 amino acids.

V is TRBV19 and J is TRBJ2-7; TRBD1 matches at 9 bases. CDR3 length equals 14 residues. Germline CDR1 reads LNHDA; CDR2 reads SQIVND (reference sequence). V lost 5 bases to trimming and J lost 2 bases; unmatched junction nucleotides: 4. In DNA form, the CDR3 reads TGTGCCAGTAGTCTTGGACAGGGGCCCTACGAGCAGTACTTC. Protein sequence: CASSLGQGPYEQYF.

The rearrangement links TRBV4-3 to TRBJ2-2; D call uncertain. The CDR3 sequence is 16 residues long. Germline assignment: CDR1 LGHNA and CDR2 YSLEER. Trimming took 2 bases from V and 2 from J, leaving 12 bases between them. The CDR3, as DNA: TGCGCCAGCAGCCAATTGAGAGCCCCAAACACCGGGGAGCTGTTTTTT. It yields the protein CASSQLRAPNTGELFF.

The chain employs TRBV28 and TRBJ2-2; D not certain. Trimming left V 4 bases short and J 6 bases short, with 12 bases between. Germline CDR1 is MDHEN and CDR2 is SYDVKM. CDR3 size: 14 residues. This CDR3 reads CASSWGLGSGELFF. CDR3 coding DNA: TGTGCCAGCAGTTGGGGATTGGGGTCCGGGGAGCTGTTTTTT.

With regard to this clone: A single base separates this from a much larger clone, so it may be a read error. J is TRBJ2-7 and V is TRBV5-6; D ambiguous. The CDR3 extends over 11 amino acids. V was trimmed by 3 bases and J by 0 bases, leaving 1 base between them. Germline values: CDR1 SGHDT, CDR2 YYEEEE. The CDR3 bases are TGTGCCAGCAGCTACTCCTACGAGCAGTACTTC. It yields the protein CASSYSYEQYF.

J is TRBJ2-5 and V is TRBV7-2; D is ambiguous. The V end was cut by 6 bases, the J end by 9 bases, with 17 bases between. Germline V gene data show CDR1 as SGHTA and CDR2 as FQGNSA. The CDR3 runs 13 residues. The CDR3 coding sequence is TGTGCCAGCAGGCCCGCCGGCGTAATGGCCCAGTACTTC. Translated: CASRPAGVMAQYF.

The chain has TRBV9 and TRBJ1-1; D not certain. The germline gives CDR1 SGDLS, CDR2 YYNGEE. The ends were cut back, 0 bases at V and 1 base at J, with 10 bases in the middle. The CDR3 has 15 amino acids. The CDR3 DNA reads TGTGCCAGCAGCGTAGAGGGCTCGAGGAACACTGAAGCTTTCTTT. It codes for CASSVEGSRNTEAFF.

The CDR3 sequence is CASSFRTLTDTQYF. The CDR3 DNA reads as TGTGCCAGCAGCTTCAGGACCCTGACAGATACGCAGTATTTT. The chain carries TRBV7-8 and TRBJ2-3; D gene ambiguous. Trimming removed 3 bases from V and 3 bases from J, with 10 bases in between. The germline V gene has CDR1 SGHVS and CDR2 FQNEAQ. This CDR3 region has 14 residues.

This rearrangement joins TRBV11-2 to TRBJ1-4; D is ambiguous. The CDR3 sequence is 17 residues long. With 0 bases removed from V and 0 bases from J, the gap between germline ends came to 11 bases. Germline loops: CDR1 SGHAT, CDR2 FQNNGV. CDR3 residues: CASSLDPDGPTNEKLFF. In DNA, the CDR3 is TGTGCCAGCAGCTTAGATCCGGACGGCCCAACTAATGAAAAACTGTTTTTT.

J is TRBJ1-5 and V is TRBV28, with 11 nucleotides matching TRBD1. The CDR3 loop spans 19 amino acids. Germline CDR1 and CDR2: MDHEN and SYDVKM. After removal of 3 bases from V and 0 bases from J, the junction contained 10 bases not matched to a gene. CDR3 sequence: CASSLGDRGVFYSNQPQHF. The CDR3 bases are TGTGCCAGCAGTTTGGGGGACAGGGGGGTTTTTTATAGCAATCAGCCCCAGCATTTT.